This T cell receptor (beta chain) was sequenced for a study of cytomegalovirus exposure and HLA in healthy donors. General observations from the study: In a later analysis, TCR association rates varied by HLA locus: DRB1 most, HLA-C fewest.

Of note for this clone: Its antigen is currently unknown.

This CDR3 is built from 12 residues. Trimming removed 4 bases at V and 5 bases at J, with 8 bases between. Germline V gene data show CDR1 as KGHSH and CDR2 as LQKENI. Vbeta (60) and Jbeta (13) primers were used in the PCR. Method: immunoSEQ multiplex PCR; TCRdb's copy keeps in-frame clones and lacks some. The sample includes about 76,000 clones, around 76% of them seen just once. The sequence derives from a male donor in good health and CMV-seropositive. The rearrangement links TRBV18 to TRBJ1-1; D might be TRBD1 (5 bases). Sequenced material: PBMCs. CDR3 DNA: TGTGCCAGCTCACTCAGGGAAACTGAAGCTTTCTTT. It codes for CASSLRETEAFF.